These T cell receptor beta chains were read from a single sample in a study of early T cells in non-severe SARS-CoV-2 infection. TCRdb processed the 5' RACE reads anew with MiXCR; each CDR3 protein has one entry. The sample holds 28,000 or so distinct CDR3 sequences, 6% to 7% seen once. Sequenced: whole blood. The origin of the receptors is an adult who was a healthcare worker with PCR-confirmed SARS-CoV-2 infection or an uninfected control (not recorded which). The CDR3 runs from the conserved cysteine through the conserved F or W. A D gene is named only where the DNA matches it firmly. Some rows mark clone size as missing; the rest say once, few, many or name a class of expanded clone.

v_gene,j_gene,abundance,d_gene,CDR3aa,CDR3nt
TRBV5-4,TRBJ1-2,many,TRBD1,CASSLGGTVDLGYGYTF,TGTGCCAGCAGCTTGGGGGGGACAGTTGATCTAGGCTATGGCTACACCTTC
TRBV29-1,TRBJ2-5,many,TRBD2,CSVEDSGKETQYF,TGCAGCGTTGAGGATAGCGGGAAGGAGACCCAGTACTTC
TRBV20-1,TRBJ2-1,many,TRBD2,CSVKRGDNEQFF,TGCAGTGTAAAGCGGGGGGACAATGAGCAGTTCTTC
TRBV7-8,TRBJ2-6,NA,NA,CASSSTGYGANVLTF,TGTGCCAGCAGCTCAACAGGGTATGGGGCCAACGTCCTGACTTTC
TRBV11-2,TRBJ2-5,many,TRBD2,CASSLGGSGAETQYF,TGTGCCAGCAGCTTGGGCGGGAGTGGCGCGGAGACCCAGTACTTC
TRBV12-3/TRBV12-4,TRBJ1-1,few,NA,CASSYSTVNTEAFF,TGTGCCAGCAGTTACTCGACAGTGAACACTGAAGCTTTCTTT
TRBV2,TRBJ2-7,many,TRBD1,CASSEGDRGYEQYF,TGTGCCAGCAGTGAAGGTGACAGGGGCTACGAGCAGTACTTC
TRBV7-2,TRBJ2-1,many,NA,CASSPRGASGHSYNEQFF,TGTGCCAGCAGCCCCAGGGGGGCTAGCGGCCACTCCTACAATGAGCAGTTCTTC
TRBV19,TRBJ2-1,few,TRBD1,CASSLQGAYANSYNEQFF,TGTGCCAGTAGTTTACAGGGGGCGTATGCGAACTCCTACAATGAGCAGTTCTTC
TRBV19,TRBJ1-1,many,NA,CASTLSVNTEAFF,TGTGCCAGTACCTTGAGCGTGAACACTGAAGCTTTCTTT
TRBV30,TRBJ2-7,few,NA,CAWNEGLGEQYF,TGTGCCTGGAATGAGGGATTGGGGGAGCAGTACTTC
TRBV7-8,TRBJ2-1,many,TRBD2,CASSLLAGGSYNEQFF,TGTGCCAGCAGCCTATTAGCGGGGGGGTCCTACAATGAGCAGTTCTTC
TRBV7-3,TRBJ2-2,many,TRBD1,CASSRTRDRGRAGELFF,TGTGCCAGCAGCCGCACCCGGGACAGGGGAAGGGCCGGGGAGCTGTTTTTT
TRBV18,TRBJ2-3,many,TRBD2,CASSPLLAGFTDTQYF,TGTGCCAGCTCACCTCTACTAGCGGGGTTCACAGATACGCAGTATTTT
TRBV19,TRBJ2-7,many,NA,CASRDKEGGSYEQYF,TGTGCCAGTAGAGACAAGGAGGGCGGCTCCTACGAGCAGTACTTC
TRBV20-1,TRBJ2-5,NA,NA,CSARDSLAVETQYF,TGCAGTGCTAGAGACAGTCTAGCCGTAGAGACCCAGTACTTC
TRBV6-2/TRBV6-3,TRBJ1-5,NA,NA,CASSYDFTAALLQPQHF,TGTGCCAGCAGTTACGATTTTACCGCGGCACTCCTTCAGCCCCAGCATTTT